The clone carrying this T cell receptor beta chain was seen just once. As yet, its antigen is unknown. V shed 5 bases and J shed 4 bases, with 10 bases lying between them. This CDR3 has 13 amino acids. Germline V lookup: CDR1 SGHKS, CDR2 YYEKEE (reference sequence). Only in-frame clones appear in the TCRdb table, and some are missing; sequencing was by immunoSEQ multiplex PCR. The sample gives 90,000 to 150,000 clones, about 85% of which show up once; 2% to 3% is in the top ten. The sample originates from a study of T cell responses to AZD1222 COVID-19 vaccine. Study outcomes and limitations: A mostly white British donor set with more females was recruited, and clonal diversity was possibly underestimated. Repertoire sampling happened only post peak T cell response. Of spike-specific TCRs, nearly half reportedly target regions left unmutated in variants.

Sequenced material: peripheral blood, taken on day 0 of AZD1222 vaccination. This clonotype originated in an adult in good health. The chain combines TRBV5-5 with TRBJ1-3; D is unresolved. CDR3: CASRRPGGNTIYF. CDR3 coding DNA: TGTGCCAGCAGGAGGCCCGGCGGAAACACCATATATTTT.